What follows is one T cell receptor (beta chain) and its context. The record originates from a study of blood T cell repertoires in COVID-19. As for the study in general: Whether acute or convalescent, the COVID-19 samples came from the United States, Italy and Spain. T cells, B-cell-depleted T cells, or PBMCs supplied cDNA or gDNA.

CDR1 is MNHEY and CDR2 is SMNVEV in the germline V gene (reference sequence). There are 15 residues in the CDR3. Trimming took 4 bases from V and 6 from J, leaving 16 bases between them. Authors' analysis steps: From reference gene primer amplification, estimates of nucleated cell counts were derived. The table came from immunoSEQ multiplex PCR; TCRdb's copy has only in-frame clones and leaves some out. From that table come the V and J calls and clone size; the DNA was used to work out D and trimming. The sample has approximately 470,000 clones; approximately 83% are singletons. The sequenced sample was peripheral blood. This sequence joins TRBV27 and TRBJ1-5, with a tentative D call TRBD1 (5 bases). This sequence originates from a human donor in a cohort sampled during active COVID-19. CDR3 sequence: CASSWRDGAGQPQHF. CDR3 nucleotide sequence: TGTGCCAGCAGTTGGAGGGACGGGGCCGGTCAGCCCCAGCATTTT.